This T cell receptor beta chain was captured in a study of CD8+ T cells in alopecia areata. V lost 5 bases and J lost 7; bases outside the gene matches: 10. This CDR3 contains 15 residues. Germline CDR1 reads LNHDA; CDR2 reads SQIVND (reference sequence). It was cDNA, reverse transcribed from extracted RNA, that served as the sequencing template. The table came from immunoSEQ multiplex PCR; TCRdb's copy has only in-frame clones and leaves some out. The sample contains roughly 99,000 clones, 84% of which appear only once. Treatment defined: oral pan-JAK inhibitor, 5-10 mg twice daily. The clonotype comes from a human donor with alopecia areata. Sequenced here: CD8+ T cells sorted from blood, sampled at week 24, from a patient treated with tofacitinib. The genes are TRBV19 and TRBJ2-1; TRBD1 agrees at 8 bases. Here the CDR3 reads CASSPKWGTGNEQFF. For the CDR3, the DNA is TGTGCCAGTAGTCCAAAATGGGGGACAGGTAATGAGCAGTTCTTC.